This T cell receptor beta chain was identified during a study of cytotoxic CD8 clonotypes in ibrutinib-treated CLL. The repertoire was sequenced with immunoSEQ multiplex PCR; TCRdb's copy has only in-frame clones and lacks some. This table holds about 50,000 clones, roughly three fifths found once. The J segment lost 6 bases and the V segment lost 3 bases, leaving 8 bases of the junction unmatched. The germline V gene encodes CDR1 SGHNT and CDR2 YYREEE (reference sequence). The CDR3 has 15 residues. The chain uses TRBV5-4 and TRBJ2-3; 9 positions agree with TRBD2. The sequence derives from a human donor with chronic lymphocytic leukemia. Sequenced here: PBMCs, sampled after 24 months of ibrutinib treatment. This CDR3 is CASSSGLALQDTQYF. DNA for the CDR3: TGTGCCAGCAGCTCAGGACTAGCGCTACAGGATACGCAGTATTTT.